Shown below are 27 T cell receptor beta chains from a single sample sequenced in a study of human T cells and chemical hapten exposure. TCRdb called the RACE reads again in MiXCR, with one record for every CDR3 protein. Of fewer than 300,000 distinct CDR3 sequences in the sample, approximately 8% were seen once. Time point noted: pre-sensitization, week 0. Described treatment: therapeutic diphenylcyclopropenone sensitization with weekly scalp DPC. Source: whole blood, taken in connection with sensitization to the hapten diphenylcyclopropenone (DPC). The origin of the receptors is a young man with alopecia areata. Some clones in this sample may be carry-over from other donors' samples.

The chain recombines TRBV4-3 with TRBJ2-2; D remains unclear. Trimming removed 5 bases at V and 6 bases at J, with 10 bases between. Germline V lookup: CDR1 LGHNA, CDR2 YSLEER. CDR3 length: 13 residues. CDR3 loop: CASSTSNPGELFF. CDR3 nucleotide sequence: TGCGCCAGCAGCACCAGTAATCCCGGGGAGCTGTTTTTT.

This clonotype turned up a few times. This chain joins TRBV2 and TRBJ2-7; the D is unclear. Germline CDR1 SNHLY, CDR2 FYNNEI. Trimming took 3 bases from V and 2 from J, leaving 8 bases between them. The length of the CDR3 is 13 residues. This CDR3 reads CASSENRAYEQYF. The CDR3 coding sequence is TGTGCCAGCAGTGAGAATAGAGCCTACGAGCAGTACTTC.

This clonotype turned up a few times. The CDR3 DNA reads as TGTGCCATCAGTGAGGGTAGCGTGGCAGATACGCAGTATTTT. This codes for CAISEGSVADTQYF. The J gene is TRBJ2-3, the V gene TRBV10-3; D is possibly TRBD2 (5 bases). CDR3 length: 14 amino acids. Per the germline V gene, CDR1 is ENHRY and CDR2 is SYGVKD. V lost 2 bases to trimming and J lost 4 bases, with 10 bases between them.

V usage is TRBV20-1 and J usage is TRBJ1-2; D perhaps matches TRBD1 (5 bases). Germline CDR1 DFQATT, CDR2 SNEGSKA (reference sequence). Deletions cut 4 bases from V and 6 bases from J, with 12 bases between. The CDR3 spans 12 residues. CDR3 bases: TGCAGTGCTATGGGAAGGGGAGATGGCTACACCTTC. Encoded protein: CSAMGRGDGYTF.

This clonotype was seen more than once but under ten times. V and J are TRBV20-1 and TRBJ2-7; D call uncertain. The germline gives CDR1 DFQATT, CDR2 SNEGSKA (reference sequence). V was cut by 6 bases and J by 0 bases, with 18 bases left in between. The CDR3 extends over 15 amino acids. CDR3: CSATSGRKSSYEQYF. The CDR3 DNA is TGCAGTGCCACGTCGGGCAGGAAGAGCTCCTACGAGCAGTACTTC.

This clonotype was detected a few times. The rearrangement joins TRBV6-2 or TRBV6-3 to TRBJ1-2, with D possibly being TRBD1 (5 bases). Trimming pared 2 bases from V and 3 bases from J, leaving 19 bases between. CDR3 length equals 17 residues. Germline lookup yields CDR1 MNHEY and CDR2 SVGEGT. The CDR3 sequence is CASSYGDRIYLDYGYTF. The CDR3 DNA is TGTGCCAGCAGTTACGGCGACAGAATCTATCTCGACTATGGCTACACCTTC.

The chain carries TRBV27 and TRBJ1-1; D remains unclear. Germline V gives CDR1 MNHEY, CDR2 SMNVEV (reference sequence). The CDR3 is 15 residues long. Trimming cost V 5 bases and J 5 bases, with 18 bases left between them. The CDR3 here is CASSLGPEVGTEAFF. CDR3 bases: TGTGCCAGCAGTCTAGGGCCGGAAGTAGGGACTGAAGCTTTCTTT.

The chain is built from TRBV2 and TRBJ2-1, with 9 bases matching TRBD1. Germline-derived CDR1 and CDR2 are SNHLY and FYNNEI. Trimming cost V 7 bases and J 4 bases; bases outside gene matches: 11. This CDR3 comprises 16 residues. The CDR3 loop is CASTIGPGQGYNEQFF. The CDR3 nucleotides are TGTGCCAGCACGATAGGTCCGGGACAGGGATACAATGAGCAGTTCTTC.

This clonotype was recorded at least ten times. The V call is TRBV28, the J call TRBJ1-5; D remains ambiguous. V lost 6 bases, J lost 3 bases, and 12 bases lay in between. The CDR3 runs 14 residues. Germline CDR1 and CDR2: MDHEN and SYDVKM. CDR3 sequence: CASRRVITNQPQHF. CDR3 in DNA: TGTGCCAGCAGGCGGGTGATTACCAATCAGCCCCAGCATTTT.

This chain links TRBV6-2 or TRBV6-3 with TRBJ2-2, with 8 bases that match TRBD1. The ends lost 1 base at V and 0 bases at J; junction bases unmatched: 7. Germline CDR1 and CDR2: MNHEY and SVGEGT. The CDR3 extends over 18 amino acids. In DNA form, the CDR3 reads TGTGCCAGCAGTTACTGGTGGGACAGGCCGACGAACACCGGGGAGCTGTTTTTT. It yields the protein CASSYWWDRPTNTGELFF.

This clonotype was counted between two and nine times. The chain has TRBV10-2 and TRBJ2-3, with TRBD2 as a possible D gene (6 bases). This CDR3 has 15 amino acids. Trimming pared 3 bases from V and 7 bases from J, leaving 17 bases between. Germline V gene lookup returns CDR1 WSHSY and CDR2 SAAADI. The CDR3 sequence is CASSDRDSNLNTQYF. The CDR3 nucleotides read TGCGCCAGCAGTGACCGGGACTCAAACCTTAATACGCAGTATTTT.

This clonotype was seen a few times. The rearrangement joins TRBV12-3 or TRBV12-4 to TRBJ2-7, with 7 bases matching TRBD1. The CDR3 extends over 16 amino acids. V lost 6 bases, J lost 0 bases, and 11 bases stayed unmatched. CDR3 region: CASSLGTVISSYEQYF. CDR3 in DNA: TGTGCCAGCAGCCTCGGGACAGTTATTAGCTCCTACGAGCAGTACTTC.

This clonotype was seen many times. This sequence joins TRBV9 and TRBJ2-7; TRBD1 matches 10 bases. Germline CDR1 SGDLS, CDR2 YYNGEE. This CDR3 region has 11 residues. J gave up 5 bases and V 8 bases, and 1 base lay outside the gene matches. The CDR3 DNA reads TGTGCCAGGACAGGGGGCGACGAGCAGTACGTC. Its translation: CARTGGDEQYV.

This clonotype was picked up many times. CDR3 bases: TGTGCCAGCAGTTCGACAGCCTACGAGCAGTACTTC. Translating it yields CASSSTAYEQYF. The chain joins TRBV6-5 to TRBJ2-7; the D gene is possibly TRBD1 (5 bases). Germline loops: CDR1 MNHEY, CDR2 SVGAGI. The ends were cut back, 4 bases at V and 2 bases at J, with 6 bases in the middle. CDR3 size: 12 residues.

Many counts were recorded for this clonotype. The rearrangement links TRBV7-2 to TRBJ2-3, with 10 bases fitting TRBD2. The CDR3 contains 16 residues. J lost 2 bases, V lost 1 base, and 3 bases had no gene match. Germline CDR1 and CDR2: SGHTA and FQGNSA. CDR3 in amino acids: CASSLGLAGATDTQYF. Written as DNA, the CDR3 is TGTGCCAGCAGCTTAGGGCTAGCGGGGGCCACAGATACGCAGTATTTT. Complete variable domain (other parts from reference TRBV7-2 and TRBJ2-3): GAGVSQSPSNKVTEKGKDVELRCDPISGHTALYWYRQSLGQGLEFLIYFQGNSAPDKSGLPSDRFSAERTGGSVSTLTIQRTQQEDSAVYLCASSLGLAGATDTQYFGPGTRLTVL.

The V and J genes are TRBV9 and TRBJ1-6; D gene uncertain. The CDR3 runs 15 residues. Trimming left V 4 bases short and J 10 bases short, with 18 bases between. The germline gives CDR1 SGDLS, CDR2 YYNGEE. The CDR3 region is CASSLFRYGLSPLHF. CDR3 coding DNA: TGTGCCAGCAGCTTATTCAGGTACGGATTGTCACCCCTCCACTTT.

J is TRBJ2-3 and V is TRBV4-2, with TRBD2 matching over 8 bases. The germline V gene has CDR1 LGHNA and CDR2 YNFKEQ. The CDR3 has 16 amino acids. Unmatched junction bases numbered 7, after V lost 0 bases and J lost 5 bases. Written as DNA, the CDR3 is TGTGCCAGCAGCCAAGAGGAGCGGGGGATTCTAGATACGCAGTATTTT. This translates into CASSQEERGILDTQYF.

In this sample, this clonotype turned up many times. The chain joins TRBV10-3 to TRBJ1-2, with D perhaps matching TRBD1 (6 bases). V lost 9 bases, J lost 2 bases, and 7 bases lay in between. Germline lookup yields CDR1 ENHRY and CDR2 SYGVKD. The CDR3 loop spans 11 amino acids. For the CDR3, the DNA is TGTGCCATTACAGGGAACTATGGCTACACCTTC. Encoded protein: CAITGNYGYTF.

J is TRBJ2-3 and V is TRBV5-6, with 10 bases identical to TRBD2. Germline CDR1 is SGHDT and CDR2 is YYEEEE. CDR3 size: 16 residues. Trimming cost V 4 bases and J 0 bases; bases outside gene matches: 5. The CDR3, as DNA: TGTGCCAGCAGCCCAACTAGCGGGGCTAGCACAGATACGCAGTATTTT. Translating gives CASSPTSGASTDTQYF.

The chain uses TRBV12-3 or TRBV12-4 and TRBJ2-5; perhaps TRBD2 as D (6 bases). The CDR3 contains 12 residues. Between the trimmed V and J ends, which lost 1 base and 9 bases, there was a span of 9 bases. CDR3 coding DNA: TGTGCCAGCAGTTTAGGTTCGGGGGCCCAGTACTTC. It translates to CASSLGSGAQYF.

The chain joins TRBV9 to TRBJ2-4, with D tentatively TRBD1 (6 bases). Germline V CDR1 and CDR2: SGDLS, YYNGEE. The CDR3 totals 18 residues. The germline V and J ends were trimmed by 4 bases and 0 bases, with 20 bases remaining between them. The CDR3 bases are TGTGCCAGCAGCAAGGAACCTGGGACACAAATAGCCAAAAACATTCAGTACTTC. Residues: CASSKEPGTQIAKNIQYF.

The chain uses TRBV28 and TRBJ1-1; D gene ambiguous. CDR1 MDHEN and CDR2 SYDVKM come from the germline V gene. The CDR3 is made up of 18 amino acids. Trimming removed 1 base from V and 5 bases from J, with 23 bases in between. Written as DNA, the CDR3 is TGTGCCAGCAGTTTATTAAGGCGTCGCACCCAGATGGGAACTGAAGCTTTCTTT. This codes for CASSLLRRRTQMGTEAFF.

The genes are TRBV5-1 and TRBJ2-1, with a weak D call TRBD2 (6 bases). Germline V gene sequence: CDR1 SGHRS, CDR2 YFSETQ. Trimming removed 4 bases at V and 4 bases at J, with 9 bases between. The CDR3 spans 13 residues. The chain's CDR3 is CASSGGTYNEQFF. In DNA form, the CDR3 reads TGCGCCAGCAGCGGGGGGACTTACAATGAGCAGTTCTTC.

This clonotype was observed a handful of times. The genes are TRBV6-2 or TRBV6-3 and TRBJ2-7, with 10 bases aligning to TRBD2. CDR3 length: 15 amino acids. After removal of 4 bases from V and 7 bases from J, the junction contained 10 bases not matched to a gene. CDR1 and CDR2 (germline): MNHEY, SVGEGT. The CDR3 nucleotides are TGTGCCAGCAGTTCGTCCCTAGCGGGGGCCTTAGAGCAGTACTTC. It yields the protein CASSSSLAGALEQYF.

This clonotype was picked up a small number of times. The chain carries TRBV7-2 and TRBJ2-2; 7 bases fit TRBD2. Germline V gives CDR1 SGHTA, CDR2 FQGNSA. The CDR3 covers 16 residues. J lost 1 base, V lost 2 bases, and 4 bases had no gene match. In DNA, the CDR3 is TGTGCCAGCAGCTTACCTAGCGGACGGAACACCGGGGAGCTGTTTTTT. As protein: CASSLPSGRNTGELFF.

This clonotype was detected only a few times. The chain carries TRBV15 and TRBJ2-5; D unresolved. Between the trimmed V and J ends, which lost 2 bases and 1 base, there was a span of 8 bases. The germline CDR1 and CDR2 sequences are LNHNV and YYDKDF (reference sequence). The CDR3 is 14 residues long. Written as DNA, the CDR3 is TGTGCCACCAGCAGACGGACGGTCCAAGAGACCCAGTACTTC. It codes for CATSRRTVQETQYF.

J is TRBJ1-2 and V is TRBV27; D is uncertain. With 3 bases removed from V and 5 bases from J, the gap between germline ends came to 10 bases. Germline lookup yields CDR1 MNHEY and CDR2 SMNVEV (reference sequence). The CDR3 runs to 13 residues. CDR3 loop: CASSLGIQYGYTF. The CDR3 DNA sequence: TGTGCCAGCAGTTTGGGGATACAGTATGGCTACACCTTC.